This is a list of T cell receptor beta chains from one sample in a study of T cell responses to AZD1222 COVID-19 vaccine. Here immunoSEQ multiplex PCR was the method, and the copy in TCRdb shows in-frame clones only, minus some. Here the sample spans 90,000 to 100,000 clones, about 85% being singletons. Sequenced material: peripheral blood, taken 28 days after the second AZD1222 dose. The receptors originated from an adult who received the AZD1222 COVID-19 vaccine. Both conserved end residues are part of each CDR3. The order of the fields is V gene, D gene, CDR3 protein. A D gene is named only where the DNA matches it firmly.

>TRBV1|-
CTSRARKGLAGMSSYNEQFF
>TRBV18|-
CASSPVGRRSSYEQYF
>TRBV6-2/TRBV6-3|-
CASSYDPRRGNTIYF
>TRBV5-6|TRBD2
CASSLSGGLGGEQYF
>TRBV3-1/TRBV3-2|TRBD1
CASRATGSGEKLFF
>TRBV5-1|-
CASSYDSGLYEQYF
>TRBV14|-
CASSQDPRAGEQFF
>TRBV6-5|TRBD1
CASLRPGTGEEKLFF
>TRBV24-1|-
CATSDFGMGGTGELFF
>TRBV5-6|TRBD1
CASSLSRQGGGSAEAFF
>TRBV6-5|-
CASRPDSYSNQPQHF
>TRBV5-5|-
CASRAGTQSSYNSPLHF
>TRBV30|TRBD1
CAWSPGQGYEQYF
>TRBV7-9|TRBD1
CASSPPDRGVATNEKLFF
>TRBV5-5|-
CASSFSANTEAFF
>TRBV9|-
CASSPDLNQPQHF
>TRBV13|-
CASSSRQILYEQYF
>TRBV30|TRBD2
CAWSVLAGGPGELFF
>TRBV4-1|-
CASSQSAVGNEQFF
>TRBV5-1|-
CASSLEWGHSYEQYF
>TRBV4-1|-
CASSQEREQTEAFF
>TRBV15|-
CATSSLGRELGWGREQYF
>TRBV6-1|-
CASSEGLSYEQYF
>TRBV7-2|-
CASSLDYEQYF
>TRBV10-2|TRBD1
CASSDPRQGWIGELFF
>TRBV28|TRBD1
CAVSGQGRGIEQYF
>TRBV29-1|-
CSVLGVDYGYTF
>TRBV7-9|-
CASSSDYTGELFF
>TRBV29-1|TRBD1
CSVTGARGNEKLFF
>TRBV19|-
CASRAFRDGPGYF
>TRBV25-1|-
CASSADVGRAPLHF
>TRBV6-2/TRBV6-3|-
CASSYPVRSEGPNTEAFF
>TRBV10-3|-
CATAGLVYGYTF
>TRBV7-2|TRBD2
CASSLVAGGADTQYF
>TRBV19|TRBD2
CASSMSSGSSINEQFF
>TRBV19|-
CASSDRLYGYTF
>TRBV2|TRBD1
CASRATGQGNQPQHF
>TRBV15|TRBD1
CATRTDRARAKNIQYF
>TRBV4-1|-
CASSQGGSSLTDTQYF
>TRBV3-1/TRBV3-2|TRBD1
CASSLGDRRNTEAFF
>TRBV29-1|TRBD2
CSVASGGGNTGELFF
>TRBV5-6|-
CASSLGAGGRLDEQYF
>TRBV5-1|TRBD1
CASSHGTGPTGELFF
>TRBV5-1|-
CASSYGGHTGELFF
>TRBV2|-
CASRVFGVLNGYTF
>TRBV18|TRBD2
CASSQGGLAGGLDTQYF
>TRBV11-2|-
CASSFGLGNTYEQYF
>TRBV7-8|-
CASSLALLGNSGNTIYF
>TRBV19|-
CASSMTRTQEAFF
>TRBV19|TRBD2
CASSILSGAGTGELFF
>TRBV28|-
CASSFILANTEAFF
>TRBV18|-
CASSATIKTDAFF